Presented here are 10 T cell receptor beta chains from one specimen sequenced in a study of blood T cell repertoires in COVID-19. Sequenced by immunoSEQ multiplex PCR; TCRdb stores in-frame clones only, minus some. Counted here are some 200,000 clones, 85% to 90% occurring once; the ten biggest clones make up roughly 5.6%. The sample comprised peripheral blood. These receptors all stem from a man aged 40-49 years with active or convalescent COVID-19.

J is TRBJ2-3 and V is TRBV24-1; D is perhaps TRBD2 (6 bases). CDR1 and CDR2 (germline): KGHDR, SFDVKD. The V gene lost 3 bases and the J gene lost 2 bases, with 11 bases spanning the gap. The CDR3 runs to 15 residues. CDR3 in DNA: TGTGCCACCAGTGATGCTTCGGGACTCACAGATACGCAGTATTTT. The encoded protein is CATSDASGLTDTQYF.

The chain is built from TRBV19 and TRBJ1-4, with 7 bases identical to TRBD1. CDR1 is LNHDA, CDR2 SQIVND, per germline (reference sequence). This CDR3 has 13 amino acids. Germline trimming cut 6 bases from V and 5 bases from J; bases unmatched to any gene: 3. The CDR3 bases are TGTGCCAGTAGCGGGACAGAAAATGAAAAACTGTTTTTT. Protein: CASSGTENEKLFF. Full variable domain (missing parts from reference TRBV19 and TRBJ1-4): DGGITQSPKYLFRKEGQNVTLSCEQNLNHDAMYWYRQDPGQGLRLIYYSQIVNDFQKGDIAEGYSVSREKKESFPLTVTSAQKNPTAFYLCASSGTENEKLFFGSGTQLSVL.

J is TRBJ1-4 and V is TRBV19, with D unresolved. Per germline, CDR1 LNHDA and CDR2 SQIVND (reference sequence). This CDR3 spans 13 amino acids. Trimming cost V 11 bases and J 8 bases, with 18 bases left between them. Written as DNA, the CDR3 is TGTGCCGCCCGCGGTCGGGATAGGGAAAAACTGTTTTTT. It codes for CAARGRDREKLFF.

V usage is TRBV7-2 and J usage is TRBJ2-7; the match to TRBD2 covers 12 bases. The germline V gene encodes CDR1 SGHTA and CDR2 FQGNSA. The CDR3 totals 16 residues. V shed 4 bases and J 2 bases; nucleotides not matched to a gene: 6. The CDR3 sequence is CASSSRTSGDPYEQYF. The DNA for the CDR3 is TGTGCCAGCAGCTCCCGGACTAGCGGGGATCCCTACGAGCAGTACTTC.

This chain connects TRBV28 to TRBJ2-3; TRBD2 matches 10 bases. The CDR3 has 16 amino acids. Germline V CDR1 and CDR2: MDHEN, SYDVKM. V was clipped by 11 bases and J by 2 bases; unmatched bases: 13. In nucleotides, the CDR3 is TGTGCCTCATGTTCCCCTCTAGCGGGAGACACAGATACGCAGTATTTT. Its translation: CASCSPLAGDTDTQYF.

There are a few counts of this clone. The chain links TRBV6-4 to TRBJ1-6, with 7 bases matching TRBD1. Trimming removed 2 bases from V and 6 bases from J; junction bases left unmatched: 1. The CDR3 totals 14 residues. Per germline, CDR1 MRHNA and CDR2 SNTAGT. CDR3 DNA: TGTGCCAGCAGTGACCAGGGGGGTAATTCACCCCTCCACTTT. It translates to CASSDQGGNSPLHF.

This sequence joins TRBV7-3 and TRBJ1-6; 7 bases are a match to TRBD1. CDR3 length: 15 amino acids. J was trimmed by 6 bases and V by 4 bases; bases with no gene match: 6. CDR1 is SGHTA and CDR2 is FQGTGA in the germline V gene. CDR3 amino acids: CASSSQGGLNSPLHF. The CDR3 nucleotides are TGTGCCAGCAGCTCCCAAGGGGGCCTTAATTCACCCCTCCACTTT. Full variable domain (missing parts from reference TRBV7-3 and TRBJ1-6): GAGVSQTPSNKVTEKGKYVELRCDPISGHTALYWYRQSLGQGPEFLIYFQGTGAADDSGLPNDRFFAVRPEGSVSTLKIQRTERGDSAVYLCASSSQGGLNSPLHFGNGTRLTVT.

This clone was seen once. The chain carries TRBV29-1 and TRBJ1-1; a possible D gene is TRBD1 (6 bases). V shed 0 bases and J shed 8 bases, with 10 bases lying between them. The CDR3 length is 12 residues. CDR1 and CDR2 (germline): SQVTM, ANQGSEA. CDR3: CSVEDAGAEAFF. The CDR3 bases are TGCAGCGTTGAAGACGCGGGGGCAGAAGCTTTCTTT.

The CDR3 region has the DNA TGTGCCAGCAGTTTCCAGAACACCGGGGAGCTGTTTTTT. It translates to CASSFQNTGELFF. V is TRBV28 and J is TRBJ2-2; D is unresolved. The germline V gene encodes CDR1 MDHEN and CDR2 SYDVKM. V shed 3 bases and J shed 1 base, with 3 bases lying between them. CDR3 length: 13 amino acids.

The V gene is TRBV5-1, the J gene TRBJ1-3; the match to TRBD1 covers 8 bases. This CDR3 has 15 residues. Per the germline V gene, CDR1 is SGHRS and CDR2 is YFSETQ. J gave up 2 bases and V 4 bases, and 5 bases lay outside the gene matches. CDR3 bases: TGCGCCAGCAGCGAAACACAGGGGGCTGGAAACACCATATATTTT. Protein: CASSETQGAGNTIYF.